In this sample, the clone carrying this T cell receptor beta chain turned up many times. Antigen specificity is unknown. This record comes from a study of molecular identifiers for immune sequencing clone quantification. TCRdb passed the PCR reads through MiXCR, listing each CDR3 protein once. In the table there are about 510,000 distinct CDR3 sequences, about 21% of which are singletons. CDR3 length: 13 amino acids. The germline gives CDR1 LGHNA, CDR2 YSLEER. V was clipped by 6 bases and J by 4 bases, with 12 bases between them. Findings of the study overall: For effector cells, clones above 20 RNA copies held over 99% of molecules; for naive cells, under 1%. Spiked Jurkat TCR RNA equal to one cell could reportedly be picked out among one million naive cells.

Material: naive CD8+ T cells from blood, with Jurkat cell RNA spiked in. Documented subset: FACS-sorted CD8+CD4-CCR7+CD45RA+ naive T cells. The clonotype originates from a human donor in good health. Some libraries in this study had Jurkat cell RNA spiked in. The chain couples TRBV4-3 to TRBJ1-1, with D uncertain. The CDR3 region has the DNA TGCGCCAGCAGTAGCCTACTCGGCACTGAAGCTTTCTTT. Amino acid sequence: CASSSLLGTEAFF.